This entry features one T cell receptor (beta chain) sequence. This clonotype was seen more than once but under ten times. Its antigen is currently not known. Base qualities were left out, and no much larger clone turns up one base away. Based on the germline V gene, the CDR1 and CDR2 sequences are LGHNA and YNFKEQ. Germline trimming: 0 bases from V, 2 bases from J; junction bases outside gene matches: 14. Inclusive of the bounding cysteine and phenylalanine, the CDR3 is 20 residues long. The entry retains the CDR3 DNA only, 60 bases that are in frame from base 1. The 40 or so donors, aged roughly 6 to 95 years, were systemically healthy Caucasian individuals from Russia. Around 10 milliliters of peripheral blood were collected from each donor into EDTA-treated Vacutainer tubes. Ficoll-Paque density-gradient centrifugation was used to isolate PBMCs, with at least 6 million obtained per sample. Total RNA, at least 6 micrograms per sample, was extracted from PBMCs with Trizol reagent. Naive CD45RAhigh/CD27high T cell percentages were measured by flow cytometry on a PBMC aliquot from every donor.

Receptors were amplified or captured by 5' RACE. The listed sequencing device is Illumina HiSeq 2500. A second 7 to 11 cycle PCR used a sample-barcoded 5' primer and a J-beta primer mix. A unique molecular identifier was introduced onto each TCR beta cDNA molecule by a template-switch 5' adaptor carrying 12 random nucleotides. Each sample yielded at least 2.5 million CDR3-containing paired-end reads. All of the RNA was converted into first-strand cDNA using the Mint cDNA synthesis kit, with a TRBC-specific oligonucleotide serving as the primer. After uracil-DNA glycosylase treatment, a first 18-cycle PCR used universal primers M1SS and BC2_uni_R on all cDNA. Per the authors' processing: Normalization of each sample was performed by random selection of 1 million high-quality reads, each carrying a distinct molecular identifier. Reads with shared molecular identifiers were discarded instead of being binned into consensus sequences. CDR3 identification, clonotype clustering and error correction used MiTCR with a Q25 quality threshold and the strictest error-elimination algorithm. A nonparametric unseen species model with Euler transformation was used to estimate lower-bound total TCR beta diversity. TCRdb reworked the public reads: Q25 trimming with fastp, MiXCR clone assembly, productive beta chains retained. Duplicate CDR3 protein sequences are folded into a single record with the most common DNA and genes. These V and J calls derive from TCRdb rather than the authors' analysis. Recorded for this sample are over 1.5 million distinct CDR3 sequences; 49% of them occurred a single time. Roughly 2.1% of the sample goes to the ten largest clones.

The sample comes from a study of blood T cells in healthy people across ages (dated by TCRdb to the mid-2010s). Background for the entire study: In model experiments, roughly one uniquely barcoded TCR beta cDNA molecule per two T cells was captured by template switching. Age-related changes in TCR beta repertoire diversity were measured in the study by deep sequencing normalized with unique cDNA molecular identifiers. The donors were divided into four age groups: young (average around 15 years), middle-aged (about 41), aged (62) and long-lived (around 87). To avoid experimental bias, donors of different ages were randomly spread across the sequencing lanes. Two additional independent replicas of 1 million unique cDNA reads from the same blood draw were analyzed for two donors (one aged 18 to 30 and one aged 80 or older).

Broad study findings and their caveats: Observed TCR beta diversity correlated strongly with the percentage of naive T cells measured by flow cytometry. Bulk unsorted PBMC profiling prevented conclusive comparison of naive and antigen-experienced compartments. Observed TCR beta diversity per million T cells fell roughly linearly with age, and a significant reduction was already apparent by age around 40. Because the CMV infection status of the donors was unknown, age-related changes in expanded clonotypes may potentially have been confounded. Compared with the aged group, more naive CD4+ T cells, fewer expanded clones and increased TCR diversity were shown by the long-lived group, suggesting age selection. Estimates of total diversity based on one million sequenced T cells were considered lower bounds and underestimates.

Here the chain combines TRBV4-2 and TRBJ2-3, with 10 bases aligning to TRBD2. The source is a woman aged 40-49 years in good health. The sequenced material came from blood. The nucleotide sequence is TGTGCCAGCAGCCAAGAATGGGGGAGGGCTAGCGGGGGTTTCACAGATACGCAGTATTTT. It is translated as CASSQEWGRASGGFTDTQYF.